These 25 T cell receptor beta chains were all obtained from the same sample, sequenced in a study of siplizumab effects on memory and regulatory T cells. Some clones are missing from TCRdb's copy, which holds only in-frame ones; the method was immunoSEQ multiplex PCR. The sample contains approximately 70,000 clones, about 90% of which appear only once. Sequencing was done on a sample of CD8+ T cells sorted from blood. The receptors derive from a human donor in good health.

This clone was observed a single time. The chain uses TRBV10-2 and TRBJ2-7; 9 bases agree with TRBD2. This CDR3 has 15 amino acids. Germline V gives CDR1 WSHSY, CDR2 SAAADI. The J segment lost 6 bases and the V segment lost 3 bases, leaving 9 bases of the junction unmatched. The DNA of the CDR3 is TGCGCCAGCAGTGACCCCCTAGCGGGAAGGTCCGAGCAGTACTTC. As protein: CASSDPLAGRSEQYF.

This clone was found once. The gene calls are TRBV5-6 and TRBJ2-5, with 9 nucleotides matching TRBD2. Unmatched junction bases numbered 0, after V lost 2 bases and J lost 4 bases. The CDR3 spans 13 residues. From germline, CDR1 is SGHDT and CDR2 YYEEEE. CDR3 amino acids: CASSLAGGETQYF. The DNA for the CDR3 is TGTGCCAGCAGCTTAGCGGGGGGAGAGACCCAGTACTTC.

This clone was detected once. The rearrangement joins TRBV4-2 to TRBJ2-1, with 11 bases identical to TRBD2. CDR1 and CDR2 (germline): LGHNA, YNFKEQ. Trimming removed 2 bases from V and 6 bases from J; junction bases left unmatched: 9. The CDR3 sequence is 17 residues long. In DNA, the CDR3 is TGTGCCAGCAGCCAACATATAGGGACTAGCGGACGCAATGAGCAGTTCTTC. This translates into CASSQHIGTSGRNEQFF.

V and J are TRBV27 and TRBJ1-5; tentatively, D is TRBD1 (5 bases). Trimming removed 3 bases from V and 4 bases from J, with 10 bases in between. The length of the CDR3 is 14 residues. Germline CDR1 and CDR2: MNHEY and SMNVEV (reference sequence). DNA for the CDR3: TGTGCCAGCAGTTTTTCAGGGCTAAATCAGCCCCAGCATTTT. Amino acid sequence: CASSFSGLNQPQHF.

The DNA of the CDR3 is TGTGCCAGCAGCCTCTCCACAGGGTACTCCTACGAGCAGTACTTC. It specifies CASSLSTGYSYEQYF. V usage is TRBV5-6 and J usage is TRBJ2-7; maybe TRBD1 (6 bases). The CDR3 runs 15 residues. Trimming left V 4 bases short and J 0 bases short, with 14 bases between. The germline V gene encodes CDR1 SGHDT and CDR2 YYEEEE. Combining the CDR3 with reference TRBV5-6 and TRBJ2-7 gives the whole variable domain DAGVTQSPTHLIKTRGQQVTLRCSPKSGHDTVSWYQQALGQGPQFIFQYYEEEERQRGNFPDRFSGHQFPNYSSELNVNALLLGDSALYLCASSLSTGYSYEQYFGPGTRLTVT.

With respect to this clone: One junction end does not reproduce the germline sequence, and a read error may be involved. The chain couples TRBV7-9 to TRBJ2-3; no definite D call. Germline V CDR1 and CDR2: SEHNR, FQNEAQ (reference sequence). The CDR3 is 10 residues long. This CDR3 is CASSKDTQYF. The CDR3 DNA follows: TGTGCCAGCAGCAAAGATACGCAGTATTTT.

This chain connects TRBV19 to TRBJ1-3; no clear D gene. Germline-derived CDR1 and CDR2 are LNHDA and SQIVND (reference sequence). This CDR3 has 15 residues. V was trimmed by 4 bases and J by 0 bases, leaving 10 bases between them. The CDR3 DNA is TGTGCCAGTAGTACCAACCTATACTCTGGAAACACCATATATTTT. Translation gives CASSTNLYSGNTIYF. The full variable domain, completed using reference TRBV19 and TRBJ1-3, is DGGITQSPKYLFRKEGQNVTLSCEQNLNHDAMYWYRQDPGQGLRLIYYSQIVNDFQKGDIAEGYSVSREKKESFPLTVTSAQKNPTAFYLCASSTNLYSGNTIYFGEGSWLTVV.

V is TRBV6-5 and J is TRBJ2-7; 7 nucleotides agree with TRBD1. Germline CDR1 reads MNHEY; CDR2 reads SVGAGI. J gave up 3 bases and V 5 bases, and 7 bases lay outside the gene matches. This CDR3 contains 14 residues. The CDR3 is CASSLSPGGYEQYF. Here the CDR3 DNA reads TGTGCCAGCAGTCTCTCGCCAGGGGGCTACGAGCAGTACTTC.

The CDR3 here is CASREYGYTF. The CDR3 DNA reads TGTGCCAGCAGAGAATATGGCTACACCTTC. V is TRBV2 and J is TRBJ1-2; D not certain. Per the germline V gene, CDR1 is SNHLY and CDR2 is FYNNEI. CDR3 length equals 10 residues. Trimming removed 6 bases at V and 5 bases at J, with 4 bases between.

The chain uses TRBV25-1 and TRBJ1-1; D might be TRBD1 (6 bases). Trimming left V 10 bases short and J 0 bases short, with 27 bases between. Germline V CDR1 and CDR2: MGHDK, SYGVNS. CDR3 length: 18 residues. CDR3 nucleotides: TGTGCCACCACTCTTCGACTCAGGGGCTCCGACATGAACACTGAAGCTTTCTTT. Translated, it gives CATTLRLRGSDMNTEAFF.

The chain joins TRBV4-1 to TRBJ1-1, with unresolved D. V was clipped by 1 base and J by 0 bases, with 9 bases between them. Germline V gives CDR1 MGHRA, CDR2 YSYEKL. This CDR3 spans 15 amino acids. In nucleotides, the CDR3 is TGCGCCAGCAGCCAAGGATCCCTTATGAACACTGAAGCTTTCTTT. Translated: CASSQGSLMNTEAFF.

The chain links TRBV5-8 to TRBJ2-1; D unresolved. The V and J ends lost 4 bases and 9 bases respectively, with 14 bases between them. The CDR3 extends over 13 amino acids. Germline CDR1 reads SGHTS; CDR2 reads YDEGEE. CDR3 region: CASSAPGMGEQFF. The CDR3 nucleotides are TGTGCCAGCAGCGCGCCTGGGATGGGTGAGCAGTTCTTC.

J is TRBJ2-5 and V is TRBV7-9; perhaps TRBD1 as D (6 bases). This CDR3 region has 14 residues. V lost 5 bases, J lost 1 base, and 11 bases lay in between. Per the germline V gene, CDR1 is SEHNR and CDR2 is FQNEAQ (reference sequence). CDR3 sequence: CASSQRTAQETQYF. The CDR3 region has the DNA TGTGCCAGCAGCCAGAGGACAGCCCAAGAGACCCAGTACTTC.

The chain recombines TRBV19 with TRBJ2-1, with no clear D. The CDR3 contains 14 residues. CDR1 is LNHDA and CDR2 is SQIVND in the germline V gene (reference sequence). Trimming took 2 bases from V and 6 from J, leaving 11 bases between them. CDR3 nucleotides: TGTGCCAGTAGTATAAACAGTCCCGCCAATGAGCAGTTCTTC. Encoded protein: CASSINSPANEQFF.

This chain joins TRBV9 and TRBJ2-3, with D perhaps matching TRBD2 (5 bases). Germline loops: CDR1 SGDLS, CDR2 YYNGEE. The CDR3 runs 18 residues. V gave up 6 bases and J gave up 2 bases, with 25 bases separating them. The CDR3 here is CASNRPYTSGIDTDTQYF. The CDR3 region has the DNA TGTGCCAGCAACAGACCGTACACGAGCGGAATCGACACAGATACGCAGTATTTT.

The rearrangement links TRBV27 to TRBJ2-7, with TRBD2 matching 7 bases. The germline V gene encodes CDR1 MNHEY and CDR2 SMNVEV (reference sequence). The CDR3 runs to 14 residues. V shed 5 bases and J 3 bases; nucleotides not matched to a gene: 7. CDR3 residues: CASSISPGGYEQYF. The CDR3 nucleotides read TGTGCCAGCAGTATAAGCCCGGGAGGCTACGAGCAGTACTTC.

V is TRBV5-4 and J is TRBJ1-3; a possible D gene is TRBD1 (5 bases). V was trimmed by 1 base and J by 0 bases, leaving 8 bases between them. The CDR3 runs to 15 residues. Germline V gives CDR1 SGHNT, CDR2 YYREEE (reference sequence). This CDR3 is CASSLWDHSGNTIYF. CDR3 DNA: TGTGCCAGCAGCTTGTGGGACCACTCTGGAAACACCATATATTTT.

The CDR3 DNA is TGCAGCTCAGCAGCGGGTGGGAATGAGCAGTTCTTC. Amino acids: CSSAAGGNEQFF. V gene TRBV29-1 combines with J gene TRBJ2-1; possibly TRBD2 for D (6 bases). V shed 8 bases and J shed 7 bases, with 15 bases lying between them. Germline CDR1 reads SQVTM; CDR2 reads ANQGSEA. This CDR3 has 12 amino acids.

This chain uses TRBV7-9 with TRBJ2-1; TRBD2 matches at 10 bases. CDR1 SEHNR and CDR2 FQNEAQ come from the germline V gene (reference sequence). V lost 5 bases, J lost 4 bases, and 8 bases stayed unmatched. CDR3 length: 16 residues. CDR3 coding DNA: TGTGCCAGCAGCCCTCTAGCGGGAGCGCCGTACAATGAGCAGTTCTTC. It yields the protein CASSPLAGAPYNEQFF.

The rearrangement joins TRBV6-5 to TRBJ1-1; 7 positions match TRBD1. The germline V gene encodes CDR1 MNHEY and CDR2 SVGAGI. The CDR3 spans 14 residues. With V trimmed by 5 bases and J by 4 bases, 7 bases remained unmatched. The CDR3 sequence is CASSQGTVRTEAFF. The DNA for the CDR3 is TGTGCCAGCAGTCAAGGGACAGTACGCACTGAAGCTTTCTTT.

CDR3 amino acids: CASRQDSTDTQYF. CDR3 bases: TGTGCCAGCAGGCAGGACAGCACAGATACGCAGTATTTT. The V gene is TRBV6-1, the J gene TRBJ2-3; D remains unclear. In germline, CDR1 is MNHNS, CDR2 SASEGT. With 6 bases removed from V and 0 bases from J, the gap between germline ends came to 7 bases. CDR3 size: 13 residues.

The chain uses TRBV5-4 and TRBJ1-1, with D maybe TRBD1 (6 bases). V was cut by 3 bases and J by 1 base, with 10 bases left in between. Looked up from germline, CDR1 is SGHNT and CDR2 is YYREEE (reference sequence). This CDR3 comprises 14 residues. CDR3: CASSWGRGNTEAFF. The DNA for the CDR3 is TGTGCCAGCAGCTGGGGCAGGGGGAACACTGAAGCTTTCTTT.

The rearrangement joins TRBV27 to TRBJ2-5; 7 bases map to TRBD1. In germline, CDR1 is MNHEY, CDR2 SMNVEV (reference sequence). V lost 5 bases, J lost 7 bases, and 4 bases stayed unmatched. This CDR3 spans 12 amino acids. DNA for the CDR3: TGTGCCAGCAGTCCAGGGGGTTGGACCCAGTACTTC. This encodes CASSPGGWTQYF.

As DNA, the CDR3 is TGTGCCAGCAGTGAATCCAGTAACTATGGCTACACCTTC. Amino acid sequence: CASSESSNYGYTF. This chain links TRBV2 with TRBJ1-2; D is unclear. The ends were cut back, 2 bases at V and 1 base at J, with 5 bases in the middle. Per the germline V gene, CDR1 is SNHLY and CDR2 is FYNNEI. CDR3 length: 13 amino acids.

CDR3 nucleotide sequence: TGTGCCAGTAGTATAGGGGCGGGGATCGGGGACGAGCAGTACTTC. Its protein is CASSIGAGIGDEQYF. The rearrangement joins TRBV19 to TRBJ2-7; a weak D match, TRBD2 (6 bases). The ends were cut back, 1 base at V and 5 bases at J, with 15 bases in the middle. This CDR3 is 15 amino acids long. Germline CDR1 is LNHDA and CDR2 is SQIVND (reference sequence).